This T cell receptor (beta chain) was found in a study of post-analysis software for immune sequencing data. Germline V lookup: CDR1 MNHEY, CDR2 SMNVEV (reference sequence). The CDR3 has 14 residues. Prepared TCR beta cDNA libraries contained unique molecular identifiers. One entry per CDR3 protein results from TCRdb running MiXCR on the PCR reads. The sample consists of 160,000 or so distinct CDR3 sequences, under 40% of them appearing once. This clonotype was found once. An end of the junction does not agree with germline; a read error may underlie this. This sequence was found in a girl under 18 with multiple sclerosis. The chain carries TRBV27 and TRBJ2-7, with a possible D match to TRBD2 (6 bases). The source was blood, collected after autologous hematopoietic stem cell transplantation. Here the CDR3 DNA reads TGTGCCGGCAGTCCAGGGAGGTCCGGCTACGAGCAGTACTTC. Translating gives CAGSPGRSGYEQYF.